Listed below are T cell receptor beta chains from one sample, sequenced in a study of blood T cell repertoires in COVID-19. Generated by immunoSEQ multiplex PCR, the TCRdb table keeps only in-frame clones and is missing some. The data show over 150,000 clones, with roughly 90% seen just once and around 7% held by the top ten. Sequencing was carried out using PBMCs or T cells enriched from blood (not recorded which). The receptors derive from a woman aged 45-65 years who had recovered from COVID-19. Both conserved end residues are part of each CDR3. The order of the fields is J gene, V gene, clone size, D gene, CDR3 protein, CDR3 DNA. D genes are given only for firm matches. Clone size is given for some rows only: seen once, a few or many times, or a class if the clone is expanded.

j_gene: TRBJ2-7; v_gene: TRBV18; abundance: few; d_gene: TRBD1; CDR3aa: CASSPGQGTNYEQYF; CDR3nt: TGTGCCAGCTCACCGGGACAGGGGACCAACTACGAGCAGTACTTC
j_gene: TRBJ2-1; v_gene: TRBV7-9; abundance: -; d_gene: TRBD2; CDR3aa: CASSHGGASAHNEQFF; CDR3nt: TGTGCCAGCAGCCACGGGGGGGCTAGCGCCCACAATGAGCAGTTCTTC
j_gene: TRBJ2-1; v_gene: TRBV15; abundance: -; d_gene: TRBD2; CDR3aa: CATRAGLANYNEQFF; CDR3nt: TGTGCCACCAGGGCGGGACTAGCGAACTACAATGAGCAGTTCTTC
j_gene: TRBJ1-3; v_gene: TRBV9; abundance: once; d_gene: TRBD1; CDR3aa: CASSGYQGARNTIYF; CDR3nt: TGTGCCAGCAGCGGGTATCAGGGGGCGAGAAACACCATATATTTT
j_gene: TRBJ2-3; v_gene: TRBV6-5; abundance: -; d_gene: -; CDR3aa: CASGSPVGTQYF; CDR3nt: TGTGCCAGCGGCTCCCCCGTTGGTACGCAGTATTTT
j_gene: TRBJ2-7; v_gene: TRBV6-5; abundance: -; d_gene: TRBD1; CDR3aa: CASRNSGTGGLEQYF; CDR3nt: TGTGCCAGCAGGAACTCCGGGACAGGGGGTCTCGAGCAGTACTTC
j_gene: TRBJ2-1; v_gene: TRBV7-9; abundance: -; d_gene: -; CDR3aa: CASSLAGRRYNEQFF; CDR3nt: TGTGCCAGCAGCTTAGCGGGGAGGAGGTACAATGAGCAGTTCTTC
j_gene: TRBJ1-6; v_gene: TRBV28; abundance: -; d_gene: -; CDR3aa: CASSLLPGANSPLHF; CDR3nt: TGTGCCAGCAGTTTACTCCCAGGGGCCAATTCACCCCTCCACTTT
j_gene: TRBJ2-5; v_gene: TRBV12-5; abundance: -; d_gene: TRBD2; CDR3aa: CASGLVLGGQETQYF; CDR3nt: TGTGCTAGTGGTTTGGTACTGGGAGGGCAAGAGACCCAGTACTTC
j_gene: TRBJ1-6; v_gene: TRBV5-1; abundance: -; d_gene: -; CDR3aa: CASSLSLGATSYNSPLHF; CDR3nt: TGCGCCAGCAGCTTGAGTCTGGGGGCGACCAGTTATAATTCACCCCTCCACTTT
j_gene: TRBJ1-1; v_gene: TRBV7-9; abundance: once; d_gene: -; CDR3aa: CASSLPGQFNTEAFF; CDR3nt: TGTGCCAGCAGCTTACCCGGACAGTTCAACACTGAAGCTTTCTTT
j_gene: TRBJ2-7; v_gene: TRBV7-8; abundance: few; d_gene: TRBD1; CDR3aa: CASSLIGQGYEQYF; CDR3nt: TGTGCCAGCAGCTTAATAGGACAGGGATACGAGCAGTACTTC
j_gene: TRBJ1-2; v_gene: TRBV6-2/TRBV6-3; abundance: -; d_gene: TRBD1; CDR3aa: CASSSRQGTLYGYTF; CDR3nt: TGTGCCAGCAGTTCTCGACAGGGAACACTCTATGGCTACACCTTC
j_gene: TRBJ1-1; v_gene: TRBV2; abundance: -; d_gene: TRBD1; CDR3aa: CASRRGQGDTEAFF; CDR3nt: TGTGCCAGCAGAAGGGGACAGGGGGACACTGAAGCTTTCTTT
j_gene: TRBJ2-6; v_gene: TRBV19; abundance: -; d_gene: -; CDR3aa: CASNTAGSGANVLTF; CDR3nt: TGTGCCAGTAACACAGCCGGCTCTGGGGCCAACGTCCTGACTTTC
j_gene: TRBJ1-5; v_gene: TRBV7-2; abundance: -; d_gene: TRBD1; CDR3aa: CASSPTGGSNQPQHF; CDR3nt: TGTGCCAGCAGCCCCACAGGGGGAAGCAATCAGCCCCAGCATTTT
j_gene: TRBJ1-2; v_gene: TRBV30; abundance: -; d_gene: TRBD1; CDR3aa: CAWTTRDSFYGYTF; CDR3nt: TGTGCCTGGACTACCCGGGACAGCTTCTATGGCTACACCTTC
j_gene: TRBJ2-3; v_gene: TRBV7-9; abundance: -; d_gene: -; CDR3aa: CASSRIPIKTASTDTQYF; CDR3nt: TGTGCCAGCAGCCGAATTCCTATAAAGACAGCTAGCACAGATACGCAGTATTTT
j_gene: TRBJ1-5; v_gene: TRBV6-5; abundance: -; d_gene: -; CDR3aa: CASSYGIPRANQPQHF; CDR3nt: TGTGCCAGCAGCTACGGTATCCCCAGGGCCAATCAGCCCCAGCATTTT
j_gene: TRBJ2-3; v_gene: TRBV5-6; abundance: few; d_gene: -; CDR3aa: CASSLWGLGTDTQYF; CDR3nt: TGTGCCAGCAGCTTGTGGGGCCTCGGCACAGATACGCAGTATTTT